The 29 T cell receptor beta chains in this list originate from one sample, sequenced in a study of OX40 agonist ivuxolimab in advanced cancers. The library was obtained by the immunoSEQ multiplex PCR assay. Not all clones reach the TCRdb copy of this immuneACCESS table, which keeps in-frame sequences only. Checked studies attribute under half of the gap to unresolved V genes and leave the rest unexplained. This sample comprises around 100,000 clones, 89% of them detected only once. The ten top clones hold about 0.15% of the sample. The material was CD4+ or CD8+ T cells sorted from blood, obtained in a trial of the OX40 agonist ivuxolimab. The source is an adult with an advanced solid tumor such as melanoma, head and neck, liver or kidney cancer.

The rearrangement links TRBV6-5 to TRBJ2-1, with 10 bases lining up with TRBD2. Trimming took 6 bases from V and 1 from J; bases not matched to a gene: 3. Germline values: CDR1 MNHEY, CDR2 SVGAGI. This CDR3 contains 15 residues. The CDR3 bases are TGTGCCAGCAGCATGACTAGCGGGTCCTACAATGAGCAGTTCTTC. Its protein product is CASSMTSGSYNEQFF.

The chain carries TRBV5-5 and TRBJ2-7; 10 bases match TRBD2. V dropped 6 bases and J dropped 9; count of bases not matched to a gene: 9. The CDR3 is 13 residues long. In germline, CDR1 is SGHKS, CDR2 YYEKEE (reference sequence). The CDR3 protein is CASTKREGFVQYF. The CDR3 nucleotides read TGTGCCAGCACGAAGCGGGAGGGCTTTGTGCAGTACTTC.

The rearrangement uses TRBV11-3 and TRBJ1-6; no definite D call. Germline V gives CDR1 SGHNT, CDR2 YENEEA. The CDR3 spans 17 residues. V was trimmed by 1 base and J by 0 bases, leaving 10 bases between them. The CDR3 region has the DNA TGTGCCAGCAGCTTAGCCCAGGCTGGCTCCTATAATTCACCCCTCCACTTT. Translated: CASSLAQAGSYNSPLHF.

V is TRBV15 and J is TRBJ1-3; maybe TRBD1 (5 bases). Trimming removed 0 bases from V and 0 bases from J, with 12 bases in between. The germline V gene encodes CDR1 LNHNV and CDR2 YYDKDF (reference sequence). The CDR3 spans 17 residues. The CDR3 coding sequence is TGTGCCACCAGCAGAGATGTCTCGACAGACTCTGGAAACACCATATATTTT. Translating it yields CATSRDVSTDSGNTIYF.

The rearrangement links TRBV7-8 to TRBJ2-5, with a tentative D call TRBD1 (6 bases). This CDR3 spans 16 amino acids. V dropped 5 bases and J dropped 4 bases, with 20 bases sitting between them. Per germline, CDR1 SGHVS and CDR2 FQNEAQ. CDR3 DNA sequence: TGTGCCAGCAGCCCTCAGCCCACAGGGATCCGAGAGACCCAGTACTTC. This codes for CASSPQPTGIRETQYF.

The chain joins TRBV25-1 to TRBJ2-7; 7 positions agree with TRBD1. The CDR3 runs 12 residues. The V gene end was trimmed by 4 bases and the J gene end by 12 bases; junction bases not matched to a gene: 9. Germline V gene data show CDR1 as MGHDK and CDR2 as SYGVNS. CDR3 DNA: TGTGCCAGCAGTGCCCCCCCAGGGGGTACGTACTTC. Protein product: CASSAPPGGTYF.

The chain employs TRBV27 and TRBJ2-7; 12 bases match TRBD2. Trimming removed 3 bases from V and 10 bases from J; junction bases left unmatched: 4. The CDR3 is 13 residues long. Germline CDR1 reads MNHEY; CDR2 reads SMNVEV (reference sequence). The CDR3 here is CASSFRTSGAQYF. CDR3 coding DNA: TGTGCCAGCAGTTTTAGGACTAGCGGGGCCCAGTACTTC.

The DNA for the CDR3 is TGTGCCATCATGGAGGAAAGGAACACTGAAGCTTTCTTT. It yields the protein CAIMEERNTEAFF. This chain uses TRBV10-3 with TRBJ1-1, with D hard to call. Germline V lookup: CDR1 ENHRY, CDR2 SYGVKD. The CDR3 covers 13 residues. V shed 7 bases and J shed 1 base, with 10 bases lying between them.

The chain is built from TRBV5-1 and TRBJ2-7, with 13 bases lining up with TRBD2. The CDR3 has 19 amino acids. V lost 4 bases and J lost 4; bases outside the gene matches: 17. CDR1 and CDR2 from the germline V gene are SGHRS and YFSETQ. The CDR3 DNA reads as TGCGCCAGCAGCCCCGAAGTTAGGACTAGCGGGAGAATTATTTACGAGCAGTACTTC. This codes for CASSPEVRTSGRIIYEQYF.

The chain couples TRBV5-6 to TRBJ1-2; the D gene is possibly TRBD1 (5 bases). Germline lookup yields CDR1 SGHDT and CDR2 YYEEEE. Trimming removed 1 base at V and 7 bases at J, with 17 bases between. The CDR3 is 15 residues long. The CDR3 region has the DNA TGTGCCAGCAGCTTGTCTCAGGGTCGAGGCGTTGGCTACACCTTC. Amino acid sequence: CASSLSQGRGVGYTF.

The V and J genes are TRBV6-6 and TRBJ2-7; tentatively, D is TRBD1 (6 bases). Trimming shortened V by 4 bases and J by 3 bases, and 13 bases separated the two germline ends. Germline V gene data show CDR1 as MNHNY and CDR2 as SVGAGI (reference sequence). The CDR3 is 14 amino acids. The CDR3 DNA is TGTGCCAGCAGTTGGGGGCAGGGCCACTACGAGCAGTACTTC. It specifies CASSWGQGHYEQYF.

V gene TRBV5-4 combines with J gene TRBJ2-7; 7 nucleotides agree with TRBD1. Germline assignment: CDR1 SGHNT and CDR2 YYREEE (reference sequence). This CDR3 is 15 amino acids long. V shed 3 bases and J 5 bases; nucleotides not matched to a gene: 11. DNA of the CDR3: TGTGCCAGCAGCTCGATGACAGGGTGGTCCCACGAGCAGTACTTC. It translates to CASSSMTGWSHEQYF. The full variable domain, in which reference TRBV5-4 and TRBJ2-7 provide the parts outside the CDR3, is ETGVTQSPTHLIKTRGQQVTLRCSSQSGHNTVSWYQQALGQGPQFIFQYYREEENGRGNFPPRFSGLQFPNYSSELNVNALELDDSALYLCASSSMTGWSHEQYFGPGTRLTVT.

This chain links TRBV5-1 with TRBJ1-1; D may be TRBD1 (6 bases). The V end lost 3 bases, the J end lost 1 base, and 13 bases lay between the germline ends. The CDR3 totals 15 residues. CDR1 and CDR2 from the germline V gene are SGHRS and YFSETQ. The CDR3 region is CASSSGGHGNTEAFF. The CDR3, as DNA: TGCGCCAGCAGCTCCGGGGGACACGGGAACACTGAAGCTTTCTTT.

The J gene is TRBJ1-1, the V gene TRBV6-1; 8 nucleotides line up with TRBD1. The trim removed 0 bases at V and 4 bases at J, leaving 4 bases unmatched. The length of the CDR3 is 15 residues. From germline, CDR1 is MNHNS and CDR2 SASEGT. CDR3 sequence (DNA): TGTGCCAGCAGTGAAGCACAGGGGGGGACCACTGAAGCTTTCTTT. This codes for CASSEAQGGTTEAFF.

V is TRBV6-5 and J is TRBJ2-2; D gene ambiguous. The CDR3 consists of 16 residues. Germline values: CDR1 MNHEY, CDR2 SVGAGI. The germline V and J ends were trimmed by 2 bases and 1 base, with 11 bases remaining between them. The CDR3 DNA reads as TGTGCCAGCAGTTACCGGATGCAGAGGAACACCGGGGAGCTGTTTTTT. As protein: CASSYRMQRNTGELFF.

This chain links TRBV7-3 with TRBJ2-1, with 9 nucleotides matching TRBD2. Germline CDR1 is SGHTA and CDR2 is FQGTGA. This CDR3 is built from 15 residues. V lost 5 bases to trimming and J lost 7 bases; unmatched junction nucleotides: 9. CDR3: CASSLGGSGGNEQFF. CDR3 coding DNA: TGTGCCAGCAGCCTAGGTGGAAGCGGGGGGAATGAGCAGTTCTTC.

The chain links TRBV5-1 to TRBJ1-6; TRBD1 matches at 7 bases. CDR1 and CDR2 (germline): SGHRS, YFSETQ. This CDR3 spans 15 amino acids. J lost 5 bases, V lost 3 bases, and 5 bases had no gene match. The CDR3 nucleotides read TGCGCCAGCAGCTCAAGGGGGCCCGATAATTCACCCCTCCACTTT. Amino acid sequence: CASSSRGPDNSPLHF.

This clone came up a few times. V usage is TRBV7-3 and J usage is TRBJ2-3; 7 positions agree with TRBD1. The V segment lost 2 bases and the J segment 1 base; nucleotides outside the gene matches: 3. The CDR3 consists of 15 residues. Germline V gene data show CDR1 as SGHTA and CDR2 as FQGTGA. This chain's CDR3 is CASSLDRAGTDTQYF. The CDR3 region has the DNA TGTGCCAGCAGCTTAGACAGGGCCGGCACAGATACGCAGTATTTT.

This clone has just one count. The V call is TRBV5-1, the J call TRBJ2-1; 11 nucleotides match TRBD2. The V gene end was trimmed by 5 bases and the J gene end by 6 bases; junction bases not matched to a gene: 10. The CDR3 loop spans 16 amino acids. Germline V gene lookup returns CDR1 SGHRS and CDR2 YFSETQ. The CDR3 nucleotides are TGCGCCAGCAGTGTGGTAGCGGGGGGGCCCCGCAATGAGCAGTTCTTC. This translates into CASSVVAGGPRNEQFF.

This chain joins TRBV10-1 and TRBJ1-1; maybe TRBD1 (5 bases). Germline lookup yields CDR1 WNHNN and CDR2 SYGVQD (reference sequence). This CDR3 contains 14 residues. V dropped 4 bases and J dropped 4 bases, with 13 bases sitting between them. The CDR3, as DNA: TGCGCCAGCAGTGCCGACAGTTTATCCACTGAAGCTTTCTTT. The encoded protein is CASSADSLSTEAFF.

The chain is built from TRBV19 and TRBJ1-1; D possibly corresponds to TRBD1 (6 bases). This CDR3 is built from 13 residues. Germline V gene data show CDR1 as LNHDA and CDR2 as SQIVND (reference sequence). Between the trimmed V and J ends, which lost 10 bases and 1 base, there was a span of 13 bases. CDR3 region: CATLGHQNTEAFF. The CDR3 nucleotides read TGTGCCACCTTGGGACACCAGAACACTGAAGCTTTCTTT.

The chain uses TRBV6-6 and TRBJ2-5; possibly TRBD1 for D (6 bases). The CDR3 length is 14 residues. Germline V gene sequence: CDR1 MNHNY, CDR2 SVGAGI (reference sequence). V was pared by 1 base and J by 4 bases, with 10 bases between. CDR3 in DNA: TGTGCCAGCAGTTACTTCGTGACAGGAGAGACCCAGTACTTC. It codes for CASSYFVTGETQYF.

The chain carries TRBV19 and TRBJ2-3; 10 bases match TRBD1. The CDR3 has 16 residues. Trimming cost V 4 bases and J 8 bases; bases outside gene matches: 12. CDR1 LNHDA and CDR2 SQIVND come from the germline V gene (reference sequence). CDR3 region: CASSKRQGALDGTQYF. The DNA for the CDR3 is TGTGCCAGTAGTAAGAGACAGGGGGCGCTTGACGGTACGCAGTATTTT.

The chain couples TRBV30 to TRBJ2-4, with a possible D match to TRBD1 (5 bases). Trimming stripped 0 bases from V and 6 bases from J, with 15 bases between. Germline assignment: CDR1 GTSNPN and CDR2 SVGIG (reference sequence). The CDR3 consists of 15 residues. In DNA, the CDR3 is TGTGCCTGGAGTGTACATGGTCCCCAGGGAAACATTCAGTACTTC. It codes for CAWSVHGPQGNIQYF.

This sequence joins TRBV11-1 and TRBJ2-1; 8 bases map to TRBD2. With 3 bases clipped from V and 9 bases from J, the junction kept 16 bases outside the gene matches. From germline, CDR1 is SGHAT and CDR2 FQDESV (reference sequence). There are 17 residues in the CDR3. CDR3 region: CASSLGRVIGRAPEQFF. Written as DNA, the CDR3 is TGTGCCAGCAGCTTGGGACGGGTTATCGGGAGGGCCCCTGAGCAGTTCTTC.

The chain carries TRBV30 and TRBJ2-1, with TRBD2 identical over 12 bases. CDR3 size: 19 residues. Germline CDR1 and CDR2: GTSNPN and SVGIG (reference sequence). V was pared by 8 bases and J by 3 bases, with 20 bases of the junction left unmatched. CDR3 loop: CAGKKRLAGVDPDYNEQFF. Here the CDR3 DNA reads TGTGCCGGAAAAAAGAGACTAGCGGGAGTCGACCCCGACTACAATGAGCAGTTCTTC.

The chain employs TRBV5-6 and TRBJ2-3, with unresolved D. Germline lookup yields CDR1 SGHDT and CDR2 YYEEEE. Trimming pared 0 bases from V and 4 bases from J, leaving 9 bases between. This CDR3 is built from 14 residues. CDR3: CASSLVSHADTQYF. In DNA, the CDR3 is TGTGCCAGCAGCTTGGTCTCCCACGCAGATACGCAGTATTTT.

In DNA form, the CDR3 reads TGTGCCAGCAGTTTGAGAGAATCCTATGAAGCTTTCTTT. It specifies CASSLRESYEAFF. The genes are TRBV27 and TRBJ1-1; D is unclear. Germline-derived CDR1 and CDR2 are MNHEY and SMNVEV (reference sequence). V gave up 3 bases and J gave up 7 bases, with 12 bases separating them. This CDR3 region has 13 residues.

J is TRBJ2-5 and V is TRBV9; 11 bases are shared with TRBD2. The CDR3 has 16 amino acids. Germline V CDR1 and CDR2: SGDLS, YYNGEE. The trim removed 2 bases at V and 1 base at J, leaving 4 bases unmatched. The CDR3 coding sequence is TGTGCCAGCAGCGTCCGCGGACTAGCGGGCCAAGAGACCCAGTACTTC. It is translated as CASSVRGLAGQETQYF.